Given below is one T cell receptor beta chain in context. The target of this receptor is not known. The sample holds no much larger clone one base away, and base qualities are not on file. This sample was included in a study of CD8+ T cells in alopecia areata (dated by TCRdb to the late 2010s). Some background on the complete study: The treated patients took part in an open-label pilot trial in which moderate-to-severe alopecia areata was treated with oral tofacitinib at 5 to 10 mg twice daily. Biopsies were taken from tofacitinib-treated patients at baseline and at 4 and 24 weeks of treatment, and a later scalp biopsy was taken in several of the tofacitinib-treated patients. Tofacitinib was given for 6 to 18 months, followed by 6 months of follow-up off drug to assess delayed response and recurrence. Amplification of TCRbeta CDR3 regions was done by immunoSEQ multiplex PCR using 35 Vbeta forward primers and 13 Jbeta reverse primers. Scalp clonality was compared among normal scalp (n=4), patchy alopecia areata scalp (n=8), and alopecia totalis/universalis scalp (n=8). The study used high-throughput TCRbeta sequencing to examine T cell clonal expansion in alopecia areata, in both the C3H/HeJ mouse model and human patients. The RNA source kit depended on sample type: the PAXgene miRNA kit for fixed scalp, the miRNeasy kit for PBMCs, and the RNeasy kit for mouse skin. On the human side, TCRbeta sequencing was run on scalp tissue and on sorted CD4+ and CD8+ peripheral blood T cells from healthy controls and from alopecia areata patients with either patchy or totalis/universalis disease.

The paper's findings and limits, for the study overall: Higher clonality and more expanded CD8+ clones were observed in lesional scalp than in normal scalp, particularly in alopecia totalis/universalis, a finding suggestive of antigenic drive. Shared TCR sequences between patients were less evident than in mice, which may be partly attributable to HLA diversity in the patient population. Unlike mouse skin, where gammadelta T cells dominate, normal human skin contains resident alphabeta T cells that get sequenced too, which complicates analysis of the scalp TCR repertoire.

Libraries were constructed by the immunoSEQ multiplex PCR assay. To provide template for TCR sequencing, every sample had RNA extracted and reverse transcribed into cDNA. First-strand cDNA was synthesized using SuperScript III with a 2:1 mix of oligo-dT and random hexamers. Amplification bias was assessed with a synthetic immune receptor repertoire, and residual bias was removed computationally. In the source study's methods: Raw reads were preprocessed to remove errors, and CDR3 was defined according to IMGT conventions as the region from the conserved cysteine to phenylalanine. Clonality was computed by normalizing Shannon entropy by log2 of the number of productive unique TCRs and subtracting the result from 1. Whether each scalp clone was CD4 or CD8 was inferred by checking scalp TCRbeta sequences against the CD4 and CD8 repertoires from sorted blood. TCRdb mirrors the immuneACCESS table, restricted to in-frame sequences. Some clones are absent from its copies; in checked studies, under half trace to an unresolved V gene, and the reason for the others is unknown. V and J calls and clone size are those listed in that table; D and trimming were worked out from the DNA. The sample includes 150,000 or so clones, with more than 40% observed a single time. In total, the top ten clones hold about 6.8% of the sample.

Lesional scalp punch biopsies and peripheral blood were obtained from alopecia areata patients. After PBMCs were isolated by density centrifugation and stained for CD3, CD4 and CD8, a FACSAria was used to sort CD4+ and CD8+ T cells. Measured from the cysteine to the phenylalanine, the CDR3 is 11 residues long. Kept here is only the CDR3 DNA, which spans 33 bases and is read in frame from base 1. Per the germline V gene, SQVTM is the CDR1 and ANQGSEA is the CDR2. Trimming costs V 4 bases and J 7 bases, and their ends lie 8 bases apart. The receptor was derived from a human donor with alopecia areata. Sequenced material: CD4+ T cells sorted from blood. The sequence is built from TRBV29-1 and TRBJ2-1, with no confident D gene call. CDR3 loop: CSVAVGNEQFF. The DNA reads TGCAGCGTTGCAGTTGGGAATGAGCAGTTCTTC.